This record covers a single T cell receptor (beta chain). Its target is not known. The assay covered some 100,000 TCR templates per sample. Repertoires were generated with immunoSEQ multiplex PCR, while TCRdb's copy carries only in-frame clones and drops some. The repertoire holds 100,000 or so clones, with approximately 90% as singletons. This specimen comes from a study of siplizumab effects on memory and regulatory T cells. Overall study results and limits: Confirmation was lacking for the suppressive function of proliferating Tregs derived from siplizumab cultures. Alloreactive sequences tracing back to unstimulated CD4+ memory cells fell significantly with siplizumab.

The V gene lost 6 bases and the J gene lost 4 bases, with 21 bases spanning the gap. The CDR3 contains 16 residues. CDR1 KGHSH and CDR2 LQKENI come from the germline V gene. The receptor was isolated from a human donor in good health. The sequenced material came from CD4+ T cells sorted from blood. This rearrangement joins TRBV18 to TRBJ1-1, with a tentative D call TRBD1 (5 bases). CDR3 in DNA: TGTGCCAGCTCTCCTCTCAATCAGCCAGGGACCACTGAAGCTTTCTTT. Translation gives CASSPLNQPGTTEAFF. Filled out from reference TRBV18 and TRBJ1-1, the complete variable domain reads NAGVMQNPRHLVRRRGQEARLRCSPMKGHSHVYWYRQLPEEGLKFMVYLQKENIIDESGMPKERFSAEFPKEGPSILRIQQVVRGDSAAYFCASSPLNQPGTTEAFFGQGTRLTVV.